This TCR beta chain was identified during a study of OX40 agonist ivuxolimab in advanced cancers. Germline V gene sequence: CDR1 SGHTA, CDR2 FQGTGA. V was clipped by 0 bases and J by 7 bases, with 9 bases between them. The CDR3 spans 13 residues. Assay: immunoSEQ multiplex PCR; the TCRdb copy retains only in-frame clones and omits some. The table includes tens of thousands of clones, over 80% detected once. This sample comprised CD4+ or CD8+ T cells sorted from blood, obtained in a trial of the OX40 agonist ivuxolimab. The genes are TRBV7-3 and TRBJ1-1; the D is unclear. This TCR derives from an adult with an advanced solid tumor such as melanoma, head and neck, liver or kidney cancer. CDR3 nucleotides: TGTGCCAGCAGCTTAACCGTTTACGGTGAAGCTTTCTTT. Translation gives CASSLTVYGEAFF.